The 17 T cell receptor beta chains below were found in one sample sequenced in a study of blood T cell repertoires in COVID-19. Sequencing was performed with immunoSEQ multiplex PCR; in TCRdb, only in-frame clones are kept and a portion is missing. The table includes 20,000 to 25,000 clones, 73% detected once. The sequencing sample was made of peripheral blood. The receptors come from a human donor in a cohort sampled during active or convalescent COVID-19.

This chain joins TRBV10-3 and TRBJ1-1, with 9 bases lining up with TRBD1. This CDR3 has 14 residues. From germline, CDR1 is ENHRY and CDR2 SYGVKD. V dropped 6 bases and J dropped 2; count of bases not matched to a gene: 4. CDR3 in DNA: TGTGCCATCAGACGGACAGGGGAAAACACTGAAGCTTTCTTT. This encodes CAIRRTGENTEAFF.

CDR3 nucleotide sequence: TGCGCCACCCGGACAGTTACTGGCTACACCTTC. This encodes CATRTVTGYTF. The V gene is TRBV5-1, the J gene TRBJ1-2, with D possibly TRBD1 on 6 matching bases. Trimming took 9 bases from V and 7 from J, leaving 13 bases between them. CDR3 size: 11 residues. The germline V gene encodes CDR1 SGHRS and CDR2 YFSETQ.

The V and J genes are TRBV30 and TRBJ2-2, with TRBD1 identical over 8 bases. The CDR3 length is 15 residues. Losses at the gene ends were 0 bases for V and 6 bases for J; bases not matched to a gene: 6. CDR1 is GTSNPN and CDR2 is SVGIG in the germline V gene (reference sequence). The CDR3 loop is CAWSVLDRGAGELFF. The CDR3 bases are TGTGCCTGGAGTGTACTAGACAGGGGAGCCGGGGAGCTGTTTTTT.

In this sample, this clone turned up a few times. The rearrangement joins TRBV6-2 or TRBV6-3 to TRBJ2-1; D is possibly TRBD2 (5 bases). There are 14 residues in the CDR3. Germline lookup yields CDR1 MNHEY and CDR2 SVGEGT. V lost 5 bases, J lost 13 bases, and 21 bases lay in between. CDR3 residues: CASSTSSWENHQFF. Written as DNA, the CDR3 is TGTGCCAGCAGTACATCAAGCTGGGAGAATCACCAGTTCTTC.

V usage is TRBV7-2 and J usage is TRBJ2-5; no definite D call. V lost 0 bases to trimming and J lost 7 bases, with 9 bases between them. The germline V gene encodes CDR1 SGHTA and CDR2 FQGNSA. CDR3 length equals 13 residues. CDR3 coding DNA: TGTGCCAGCAGCTTAGCTTCGTTTTTGACCCAGTACTTC. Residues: CASSLASFLTQYF.

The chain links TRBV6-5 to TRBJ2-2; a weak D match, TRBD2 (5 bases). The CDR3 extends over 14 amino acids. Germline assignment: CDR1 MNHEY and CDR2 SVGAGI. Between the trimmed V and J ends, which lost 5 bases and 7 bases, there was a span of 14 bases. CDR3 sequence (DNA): TGTGCCAGCAGTCCCTCACGGGGTGGCGGGGAGCTGTTTTTT. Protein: CASSPSRGGGELFF.

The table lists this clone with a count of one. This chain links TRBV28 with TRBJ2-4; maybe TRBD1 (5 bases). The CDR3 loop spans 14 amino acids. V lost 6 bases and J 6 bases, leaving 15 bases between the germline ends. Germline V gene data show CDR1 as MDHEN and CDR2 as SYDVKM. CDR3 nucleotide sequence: TGTGCCAGCAGCCCTATGTTAGGGGTAAACATTCAGTACTTC. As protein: CASSPMLGVNIQYF.

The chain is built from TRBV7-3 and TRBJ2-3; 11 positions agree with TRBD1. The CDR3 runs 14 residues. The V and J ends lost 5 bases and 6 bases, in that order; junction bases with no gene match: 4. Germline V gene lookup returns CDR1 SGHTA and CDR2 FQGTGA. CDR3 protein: CASSQGTGGDTQYF. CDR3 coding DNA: TGTGCCAGCAGCCAAGGGACAGGGGGTGATACGCAGTATTTT.

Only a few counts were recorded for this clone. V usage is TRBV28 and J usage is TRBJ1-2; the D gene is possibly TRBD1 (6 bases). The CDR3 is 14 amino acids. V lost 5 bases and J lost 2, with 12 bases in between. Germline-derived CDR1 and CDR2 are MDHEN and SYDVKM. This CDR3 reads CASSRIGGNYGYTF. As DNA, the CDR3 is TGTGCCAGCAGTCGAATAGGGGGAAACTATGGCTACACCTTC.

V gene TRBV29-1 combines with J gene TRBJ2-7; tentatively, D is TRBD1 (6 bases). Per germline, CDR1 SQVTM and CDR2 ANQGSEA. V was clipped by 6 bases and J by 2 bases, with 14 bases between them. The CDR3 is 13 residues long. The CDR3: CSVIQGVPYEQYF. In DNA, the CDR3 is TGCAGCGTGATACAGGGAGTCCCCTACGAGCAGTACTTC.

CDR3 loop: CASSLIGLASYNEQFF. As DNA, the CDR3 is TGCGCCAGCAGCCTAATTGGACTAGCGAGTTACAATGAGCAGTTCTTC. This chain uses TRBV4-1 with TRBJ2-1, with TRBD2 matching 9 bases. J lost 4 bases, V lost 4 bases, and 8 bases had no gene match. Germline V lookup: CDR1 MGHRA, CDR2 YSYEKL. The CDR3 covers 16 residues.

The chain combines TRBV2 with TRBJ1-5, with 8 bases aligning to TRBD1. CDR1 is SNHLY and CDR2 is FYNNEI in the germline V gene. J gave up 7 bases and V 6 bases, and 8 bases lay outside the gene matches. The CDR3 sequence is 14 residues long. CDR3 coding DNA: TGTGCCAGCAGCAGGGACAGGACAATGCAGCCCCAGCATTTT. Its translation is CASSRDRTMQPQHF. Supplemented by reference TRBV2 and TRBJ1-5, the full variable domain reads EPEVTQTPSHQVTQMGQEVILRCVPISNHLYFYWYRQILGQKVEFLVSFYNNEISEKSEIFDDQFSVERPDGSNFTLKIRSTKLEDSAMYFCASSRDRTMQPQHFGDGTRLSIL.

The CDR3 loop reads CVRSLAHTSYEQYF. CDR3 coding DNA: TGTGTCAGAAGCTTAGCGCACACCTCCTACGAGCAGTACTTC. The genes are TRBV7-5 and TRBJ2-7; the table names TRBD1, a call not compared with the DNA. TRBV7-5 corresponds to a pseudogene. This CDR3 comprises 14 residues.

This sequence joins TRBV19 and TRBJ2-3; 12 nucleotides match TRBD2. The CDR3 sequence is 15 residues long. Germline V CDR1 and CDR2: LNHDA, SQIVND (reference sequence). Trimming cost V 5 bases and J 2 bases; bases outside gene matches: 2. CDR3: CASSSSGRATDTQYF. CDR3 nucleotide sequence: TGTGCCAGTAGTTCTAGCGGGAGGGCCACAGATACGCAGTATTTT.

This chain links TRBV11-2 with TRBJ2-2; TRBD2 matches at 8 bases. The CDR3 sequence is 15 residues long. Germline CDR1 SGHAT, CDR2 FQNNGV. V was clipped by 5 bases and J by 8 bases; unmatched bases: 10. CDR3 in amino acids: CASSPPGVAGGELFF. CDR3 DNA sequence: TGTGCCAGCAGCCCCCCCGGGGTAGCGGGGGGGGAGCTGTTTTTT.

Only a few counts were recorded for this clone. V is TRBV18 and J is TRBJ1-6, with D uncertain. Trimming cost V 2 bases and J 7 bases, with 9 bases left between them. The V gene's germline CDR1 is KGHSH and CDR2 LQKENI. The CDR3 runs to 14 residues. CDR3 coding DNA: TGTGCCAGCTCACCAGCTTCTAGCAATTCACCCCTCCACTTT. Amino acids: CASSPASSNSPLHF.

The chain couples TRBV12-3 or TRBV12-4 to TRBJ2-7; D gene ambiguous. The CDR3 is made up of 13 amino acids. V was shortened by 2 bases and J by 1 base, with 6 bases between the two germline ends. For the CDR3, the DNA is TGTGCCAGCAGTTTATTAGTATCCTACGAGCAGTACTTC. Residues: CASSLLVSYEQYF.